The TCR beta chain described here comes from a study of CD8+ T cells in alopecia areata. The sample's treatment: oral pan-JAK inhibitor, 5-10 mg twice daily. Separation by sorting yielded CD4+ and CD8+ T cells from PBMCs. Sequencing relied on a cDNA template that was reverse transcribed from extracted RNA. Repertoires were generated with immunoSEQ multiplex PCR, while TCRdb's copy carries only in-frame clones and drops some. The data show about 270,000 clones, over 45% seen once. CDR1 is SGHRS, CDR2 YFSETQ, per germline. The CDR3 covers 15 residues. J gave up 1 base and V 2 bases, and 2 bases lay outside the gene matches.

The receptor was derived from a human donor with alopecia areata. V is TRBV5-1 and J is TRBJ2-3; TRBD2 agrees at 9 bases. This specimen consisted of CD4+ T cells sorted from blood, obtained around week 54, from a patient treated with tofacitinib. CDR3 in amino acids: CASSFKRGGTDTQYF. For the CDR3, the DNA is TGCGCCAGCAGCTTTAAGCGGGGGGGCACAGATACGCAGTATTTT. Based on the CDR3 plus reference TRBV5-1 and TRBJ2-3, the full variable domain is KAGVTQTPRYLIKTRGQQVTLSCSPISGHRSVSWYQQTPGQGLQFLFEYFSETQRNKGNFPGRFSGRQFSNSRSEMNVSTLELGDSALYLCASSFKRGGTDTQYFGPGTRLTVL.